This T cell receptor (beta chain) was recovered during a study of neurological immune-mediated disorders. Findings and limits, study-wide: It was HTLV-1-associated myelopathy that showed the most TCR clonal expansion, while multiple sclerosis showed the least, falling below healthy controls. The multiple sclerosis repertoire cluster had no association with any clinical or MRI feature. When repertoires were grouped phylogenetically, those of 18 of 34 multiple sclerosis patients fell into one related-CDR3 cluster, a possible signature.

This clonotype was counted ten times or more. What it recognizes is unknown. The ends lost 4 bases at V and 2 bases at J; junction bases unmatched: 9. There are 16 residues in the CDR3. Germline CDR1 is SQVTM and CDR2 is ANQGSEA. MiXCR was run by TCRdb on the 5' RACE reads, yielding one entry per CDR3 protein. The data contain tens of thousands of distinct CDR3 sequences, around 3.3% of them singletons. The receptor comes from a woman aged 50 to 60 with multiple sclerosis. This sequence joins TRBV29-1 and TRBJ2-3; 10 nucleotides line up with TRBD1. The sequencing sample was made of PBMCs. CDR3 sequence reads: CSVGGDRGWNTDTQYF. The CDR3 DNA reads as TGCAGCGTTGGTGGGGACAGGGGATGGAACACAGATACGCAGTATTTT.